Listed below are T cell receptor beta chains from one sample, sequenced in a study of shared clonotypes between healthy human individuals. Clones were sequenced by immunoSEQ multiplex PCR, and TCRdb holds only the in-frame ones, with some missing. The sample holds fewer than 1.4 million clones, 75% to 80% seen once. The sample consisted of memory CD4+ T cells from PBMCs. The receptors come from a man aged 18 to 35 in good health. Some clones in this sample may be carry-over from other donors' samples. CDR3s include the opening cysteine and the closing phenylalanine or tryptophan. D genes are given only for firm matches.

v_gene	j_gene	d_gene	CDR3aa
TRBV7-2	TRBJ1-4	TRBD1	CASSLDGDRAEKLFF
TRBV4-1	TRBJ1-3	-	CASSGYSGNTIYF
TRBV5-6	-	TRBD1	CASSLGAGGSLWDYEQYF
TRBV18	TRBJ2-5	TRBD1	CASSAQGARGETQYF
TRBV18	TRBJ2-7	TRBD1	CASSQPGQGSYEQYF
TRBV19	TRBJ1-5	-	CASSRTGAANQPQHF
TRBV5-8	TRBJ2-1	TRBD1	CASSNIGTGEDNEQFF
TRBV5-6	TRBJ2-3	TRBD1	CASSLAGRGYDTQYF
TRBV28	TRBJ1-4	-	CASTISGGEEKLFF
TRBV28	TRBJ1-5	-	CASSETGDQPQHF
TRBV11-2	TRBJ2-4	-	CASSLVVGGAAKNIQYF
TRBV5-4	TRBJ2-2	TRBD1	CASSQRDRGRGSTGELFF
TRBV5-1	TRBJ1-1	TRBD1	CACKRDRGPTEAFF
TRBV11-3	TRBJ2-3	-	CASSSPAGGTDTQYF
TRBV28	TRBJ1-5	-	CASSLGGRSNQPQHF
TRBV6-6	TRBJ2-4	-	CASRSWKNIQYF
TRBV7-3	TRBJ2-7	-	CASSLDRTYEQYF
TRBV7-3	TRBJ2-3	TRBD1	CASSLNPGQGVADTQYF
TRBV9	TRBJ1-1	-	CASSKQENTEAFF
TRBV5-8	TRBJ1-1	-	CASQLVRGRVRAFF
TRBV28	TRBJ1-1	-	CASSQRTVASEAFF
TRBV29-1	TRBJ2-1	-	CSHRQGRGSVAYNEQFF
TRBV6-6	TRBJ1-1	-	CASSSRRAEAFF
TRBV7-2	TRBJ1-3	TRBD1	CASSLGQGATGNTIYF
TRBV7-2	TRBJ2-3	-	CASSLDRDHTDTQYF
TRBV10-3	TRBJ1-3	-	CAITGGTGRGSGNTIYF
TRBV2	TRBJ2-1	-	CASSGYGVGNEQFF
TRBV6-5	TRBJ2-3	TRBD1	CASSPGGADTQYF
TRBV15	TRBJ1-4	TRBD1	CATSAGMGTGDEKLFF
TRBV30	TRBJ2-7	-	CAWSGREYYEQYF
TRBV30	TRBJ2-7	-	CAWSTSGEQYF
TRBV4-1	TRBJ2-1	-	CASSFPGRGPDEQFF
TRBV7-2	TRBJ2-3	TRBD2	CASSLAPTSGFTDTQYF
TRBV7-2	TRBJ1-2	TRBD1	CASRPGQGGYGYTF
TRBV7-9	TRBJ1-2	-	CASSLSGGAGYTF
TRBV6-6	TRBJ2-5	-	CASSYGAAQETQYF
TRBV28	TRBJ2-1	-	CASSYDKGEQFF
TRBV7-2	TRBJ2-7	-	CASSLVGVNLGEQYF
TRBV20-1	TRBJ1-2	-	CSATTLYGYTF
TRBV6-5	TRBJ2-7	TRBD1	CASSQAGTGRYEQYF
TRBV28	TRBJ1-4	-	CASSPLGGVYNEKLFF
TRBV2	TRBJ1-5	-	CASSVTVNQPQHF
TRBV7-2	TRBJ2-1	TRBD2	CASSSLSGRLNEQFF
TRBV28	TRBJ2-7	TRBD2	CASSLGLAGTYEQYF
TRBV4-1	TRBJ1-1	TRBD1	CASSQRPTGTGNTEAFF
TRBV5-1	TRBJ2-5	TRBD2	CASSLSTILAGGGETQYF
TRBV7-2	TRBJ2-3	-	CASSSGPATQYF
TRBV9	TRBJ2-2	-	CASSPLGGNTGELFF
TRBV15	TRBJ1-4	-	CATSRGVSGSNEKLFF
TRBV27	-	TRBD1	CASRWGQGPYEQYF
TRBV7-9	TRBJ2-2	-	CAYLKTEAGTGELFF
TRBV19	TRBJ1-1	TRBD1	CASSAVGGGTEAFF
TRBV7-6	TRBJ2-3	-	CASRRLGTDTQYF
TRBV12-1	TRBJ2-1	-	CASSIPRNEQFF
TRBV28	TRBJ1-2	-	CASRNRQDGYTF
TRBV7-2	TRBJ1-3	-	CASSLGYSGNTIYF
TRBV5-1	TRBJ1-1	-	CASNAGQTNTEAFF
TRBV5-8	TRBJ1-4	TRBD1	CASGPGQGNEKLFF
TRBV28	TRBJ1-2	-	CASTDRSGYTF
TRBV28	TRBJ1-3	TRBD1	CASSLPGQVNTIYF